These 32 T cell receptor beta chains originate from one sample sequenced in a study of technical replicates of blood from several donors. Method: immunoSEQ multiplex PCR; TCRdb's copy keeps in-frame clones and lacks some. This table holds 78,000 or so clones, 90% to 95% found once. Material for sequencing was T cells isolated from PBMCs. These receptors originate from a human donor in good health. Some clones in this sample may be carry-over from other donors' samples.

The CDR3, as DNA: TGTGCCAGCAGTCCCTTCGGGACAGGGAATCAGCCCCAGCATTTT. Its protein product is CASSPFGTGNQPQHF. The rearrangement joins TRBV27 to TRBJ1-5; 9 nucleotides line up with TRBD1. The germline gives CDR1 MNHEY, CDR2 SMNVEV (reference sequence). J gave up 4 bases and V 5 bases, and 6 bases lay outside the gene matches. The length of the CDR3 is 15 residues.

V is TRBV7-3 and J is TRBJ1-3; maybe TRBD1 (6 bases). The CDR3 spans 16 residues. Germline values: CDR1 SGHTA, CDR2 FQGTGA. The germline V and J ends were trimmed by 5 bases and 1 base, with 15 bases remaining between them. CDR3 in amino acids: CASSPNPGTSGNTIYF. The CDR3, as DNA: TGTGCCAGCAGCCCTAACCCCGGGACATCTGGAAACACCATATATTTT.

The chain carries TRBV9 and TRBJ2-7; 7 bases agree with TRBD1. The CDR3 sequence is 16 residues long. The V segment lost 4 bases and the J segment 5 bases; nucleotides outside the gene matches: 15. Germline CDR1 SGDLS, CDR2 YYNGEE. The CDR3 reads CASSRGMSQGSNEQYF. CDR3 DNA sequence: TGTGCCAGCAGCAGGGGGATGTCACAGGGGTCCAACGAGCAGTACTTC.

This clone appeared once. The CDR3 reads CATSRDLSGGSLGYNEQFF. CDR3 in DNA: TGTGCCACCAGCAGAGATCTATCGGGTGGGAGCCTCGGCTACAATGAGCAGTTCTTC. The V call is TRBV15, the J call TRBJ2-1, with D tentatively TRBD2 (5 bases). V was trimmed by 0 bases and J by 3 bases, leaving 21 bases between them. Per germline, CDR1 LNHNV and CDR2 YYDKDF (reference sequence). The CDR3 is 19 amino acids.

This clone was recorded only once. The V call is TRBV4-1, the J call TRBJ2-2, with 9 bases fitting TRBD1. The V and J ends lost 1 base and 4 bases, in that order; junction bases with no gene match: 4. This CDR3 is built from 16 residues. Germline V lookup: CDR1 MGHRA, CDR2 YSYEKL. This CDR3 is CASSQGTGVGTGELFF. CDR3 in DNA: TGCGCCAGCAGCCAAGGGACAGGGGTTGGCACCGGGGAGCTGTTTTTT.

J is TRBJ1-5 and V is TRBV6-5; 7 nucleotides align to TRBD1. The CDR3 extends over 14 amino acids. The V gene end was trimmed by 6 bases and the J gene end by 3 bases; junction bases not matched to a gene: 5. Germline CDR1 and CDR2: MNHEY and SVGAGI. The CDR3 is CASSRTGANQPQHF. CDR3 bases: TGTGCCAGCAGCCGTACAGGGGCCAATCAGCCCCAGCATTTT.

The chain recombines TRBV18 with TRBJ1-2; D is perhaps TRBD1 (5 bases). Trimming shortened V by 3 bases and J by 2 bases, and 13 bases separated the two germline ends. The length of the CDR3 is 15 residues. The V gene's germline CDR1 is KGHSH and CDR2 LQKENI. This CDR3 is CASSPDPNRNYGYTF. DNA of the CDR3: TGTGCCAGCTCACCGGACCCCAACAGGAACTATGGCTACACCTTC.

This rearrangement joins TRBV15 to TRBJ2-1; 12 nucleotides align to TRBD1. CDR1 and CDR2 (germline): LNHNV, YYDKDF (reference sequence). The junction had 5 bases not matched to a gene; V was cut back by 4 bases and J by 4 bases. This CDR3 comprises 16 residues. The CDR3 spells CATSTRDRGPYNEQFF. Written as DNA, the CDR3 is TGTGCCACCAGCACCCGGGACAGGGGGCCATACAATGAGCAGTTCTTC.

The CDR3 region is CASSLDSSKTEQYF. The CDR3 region has the DNA TGTGCCAGCAGCTTGGACAGTTCTAAAACCGAGCAGTACTTC. The chain employs TRBV7-2 and TRBJ2-7; possibly TRBD1 for D (6 bases). V lost 3 bases to trimming and J lost 6 bases, with 15 bases between them. The V gene's germline CDR1 is SGHTA and CDR2 FQGNSA. The length of the CDR3 is 14 residues.

V usage is TRBV2 and J usage is TRBJ1-4; unclear D gene. There are 17 residues in the CDR3. The ends were cut back, 4 bases at V and 0 bases at J, with 15 bases in the middle. The germline CDR1 and CDR2 sequences are SNHLY and FYNNEI. CDR3 bases: TGTGCCAGCAGTGCCACGGTTGGTCAAGCAACTAATGAAAAACTGTTTTTT. Translation: CASSATVGQATNEKLFF.

The chain recombines TRBV5-1 with TRBJ2-1; 10 bases align to TRBD2. The length of the CDR3 is 15 residues. The V gene end was trimmed by 2 bases and the J gene end by 6 bases; junction bases not matched to a gene: 5. The germline gives CDR1 SGHRS, CDR2 YFSETQ. Here the CDR3 reads CASSLLAGKGNEQFF. The CDR3 region has the DNA TGCGCCAGCAGCTTACTAGCGGGAAAGGGCAATGAGCAGTTCTTC.

The J gene is TRBJ2-7, the V gene TRBV5-1; TRBD1 aligns across 7 bases. The CDR3 sequence is 15 residues long. CDR1 and CDR2 from the germline V gene are SGHRS and YFSETQ. Unmatched junction bases numbered 12, after V lost 4 bases and J lost 5 bases. For the CDR3, the DNA is TGCGCCAGCAGCCAGCGGACAGGACACCTGGACGAGCAGTACTTC. Amino acid sequence: CASSQRTGHLDEQYF.

V gene TRBV11-2 combines with J gene TRBJ1-1; 7 nucleotides match TRBD1. CDR3 size: 15 residues. V lost 4 bases and J lost 1; bases outside the gene matches: 6. Germline loops: CDR1 SGHAT, CDR2 FQNNGV. CDR3 sequence (DNA): TGTGCCAGCAGCTCCTGGACAGGACGGAACACTGAAGCTTTCTTT. Its protein is CASSSWTGRNTEAFF.

The chain is built from TRBV12-5 and TRBJ2-3; the D is unclear. The ends were cut back, 6 bases at V and 4 bases at J, with 11 bases in the middle. CDR3 length: 13 residues. Germline V gives CDR1 LGHNT, CDR2 FRNRAP. The CDR3 region is CASGFDLADTQYF. The CDR3 DNA reads as TGTGCTAGTGGCTTCGATTTAGCAGATACGCAGTATTTT.

This chain links TRBV11-3 with TRBJ2-7, with 10 bases fitting TRBD2. Germline V gives CDR1 SGHNT, CDR2 YENEEA. The V gene end was trimmed by 5 bases and the J gene end by 2 bases; junction bases not matched to a gene: 6. The CDR3 length is 15 residues. In nucleotides, the CDR3 is TGTGCCAGCAGCCCAAGGACTAGCGGAACCTACGAGCAGTACTTC. Translation: CASSPRTSGTYEQYF.

This chain connects TRBV5-1 to TRBJ1-4; 8 bases align to TRBD1. The CDR3 is 17 amino acids. V shed 5 bases and J 7 bases; nucleotides not matched to a gene: 16. Germline V CDR1 and CDR2: SGHRS, YFSETQ. The CDR3, as DNA: TGCGCCAGCAGATCCGGGACAGGCGCTATTATGAGTGAAAAACTGTTTTTT. Translating gives CASRSGTGAIMSEKLFF.

The chain combines TRBV23-1 with TRBJ1-5, with D hard to call. TRBV23-1 has ORF status, its function being uncertain. CDR3 length: 14 residues. With 1 base removed from V and 3 bases from J, the gap between germline ends came to 7 bases. The CDR3 bases are TGCGCCAGCAGTCAATTGGGCTACAATCAGCCCCAGCATTTT. Translated, it gives CASSQLGYNQPQHF.

CDR3 bases: TGCGCCAGCAGCTTGGCCGCTAGTCCGGATACGCAGTATTTT. This sequence encodes CASSLAASPDTQYF. The chain carries TRBV5-1 and TRBJ2-3; unclear D gene. The length of the CDR3 is 14 residues. Germline assignment: CDR1 SGHRS and CDR2 YFSETQ. Trimming left V 0 bases short and J 6 bases short, with 11 bases between.

The rearrangement joins TRBV13 to TRBJ2-2; possibly TRBD2 for D (6 bases). Germline V lookup: CDR1 PRHDT, CDR2 FYEKMQ (reference sequence). Trimming left V 5 bases short and J 0 bases short, with 10 bases between. This CDR3 has 15 residues. Here the CDR3 reads CASSLPSANTGELFF. The CDR3, as DNA: TGTGCCAGCAGCCTCCCTAGCGCGAACACCGGGGAGCTGTTTTTT.

The chain combines TRBV6-1 with TRBJ1-5, with TRBD1 identical over 7 bases. CDR1 MNHNS and CDR2 SASEGT come from the germline V gene. This CDR3 has 17 amino acids. V was pared by 1 base and J by 5 bases, with 11 bases of the junction left unmatched. CDR3 DNA sequence: TGTGCCAGCAGTGAAGAGGACAGGCGCCCCCTTTATCAGCCCCAGCATTTT. This sequence encodes CASSEEDRRPLYQPQHF.

Concerning this clone: Compared with germline, one end of the junction differs, possibly owing to a read error. The rearrangement links TRBV29-1 to TRBJ2-3, with 7 bases aligning to TRBD2. The V gene's germline CDR1 is SQVTM and CDR2 ANQGSEA. The CDR3 runs 15 residues. The CDR3 reads CTVGDWGLSTDTQYF. The DNA for the CDR3 is TGCACCGTTGGCGATTGGGGACTAAGCACAGATACGCAGTATTTT.

Details on this clone: At one end the junction does not follow the germline gene, possibly because of a read error. V and J are TRBV28 and TRBJ2-3, with 7 bases fitting TRBD1. Germline CDR1 reads MDHEN; CDR2 reads SYDVKM. CDR3 size: 15 residues. This CDR3 reads CASSTGDLGTDTQYF. In DNA form, the CDR3 reads TGTGCCAGCAGTACAGGGGATTTAGGTACAGATACACAGTATTTT.

V and J are TRBV7-6 and TRBJ2-2, with 7 bases matching TRBD1. The V gene's germline CDR1 is SGHVS and CDR2 FNYEAQ. The CDR3 is made up of 15 amino acids. The V gene end was trimmed by 3 bases and the J gene end by 7 bases; junction bases not matched to a gene: 8. The CDR3 sequence: CASSFTGTEGGELFF. The CDR3 DNA reads TGTGCCAGCAGCTTCACCGGGACAGAAGGCGGGGAGCTGTTTTTT.

In DNA form, the CDR3 reads TGTGCCTGGAAAATCAAGGGGAACTTTATCGGCTACACCTTC. It is translated as CAWKIKGNFIGYTF. This chain links TRBV30 with TRBJ1-2, with a weak D call TRBD1 (5 bases). The CDR3 loop spans 14 amino acids. Germline V gene lookup returns CDR1 GTSNPN and CDR2 SVGIG (reference sequence). With 4 bases removed from V and 8 bases from J, the gap between germline ends came to 20 bases.

The rearrangement links TRBV7-6 to TRBJ2-7, with 7 positions matching TRBD1. The CDR3 contains 16 residues. Germline V gene data show CDR1 as SGHVS and CDR2 as FNYEAQ. Unmatched junction bases numbered 12, after V lost 2 bases and J lost 5 bases. The CDR3 spells CASSLRTGPTSDEQYF. DNA of the CDR3: TGTGCCAGCAGCTTAAGGACAGGCCCTACTTCGGACGAGCAGTACTTC.

The chain joins TRBV4-2 to TRBJ1-2; D may be TRBD1 (5 bases). Per the germline V gene, CDR1 is LGHNA and CDR2 is YNFKEQ. V was trimmed by 2 bases and J by 4 bases, leaving 14 bases between them. The CDR3 consists of 15 residues. CDR3 sequence: CASSQRDKGLYGYTF. CDR3 in DNA: TGTGCCAGCAGCCAACGTGATAAGGGACTCTATGGCTACACCTTC.

This chain links TRBV10-3 with TRBJ2-2, with 9 positions matching TRBD1. Germline loops: CDR1 ENHRY, CDR2 SYGVKD. V lost 6 bases, J lost 0 bases, and 2 bases stayed unmatched. The CDR3 totals 15 residues. CDR3 amino acids: CAIRRDRANTGELFF. DNA for the CDR3: TGTGCCATCAGAAGGGACAGGGCGAACACCGGGGAGCTGTTTTTT.

V usage is TRBV7-6 and J usage is TRBJ1-1; D may be TRBD1 (5 bases). The CDR3 loop spans 14 amino acids. V was pared by 2 bases and J by 0 bases, with 7 bases between. CDR1 SGHVS and CDR2 FNYEAQ come from the germline V gene. The CDR3 nucleotides are TGTGCCAGCAGCTTATCGACAGTGAACACTGAAGCTTTCTTT. Translating gives CASSLSTVNTEAFF.

The chain is built from TRBV19 and TRBJ2-4; weak D call: TRBD1 (6 bases). Germline CDR1 reads LNHDA; CDR2 reads SQIVND (reference sequence). The CDR3 contains 15 residues. Trimming stripped 0 bases from V and 9 bases from J, with 15 bases between. Here the CDR3 DNA reads TGTGCCAGTAGTATAGAAGGGGGACGTGTTACCATTCAGTACTTC. It specifies CASSIEGGRVTIQYF.

The CDR3 coding sequence is TGTGCCAGCAGCGTAGCAACAGGCCTGAACACCGGGGAGCTGTTTTTT. Its translation is CASSVATGLNTGELFF. The chain recombines TRBV9 with TRBJ2-2, with TRBD1 as a possible D gene (5 bases). The V end lost 0 bases, the J end lost 1 base, and 10 bases lay between the germline ends. Germline lookup yields CDR1 SGDLS and CDR2 YYNGEE. CDR3 length: 16 residues.

Points on this clone: At one end the junction does not follow the germline gene, possibly because of a read error. The rearrangement uses TRBV7-7 and TRBJ2-5, with D tentatively TRBD2 (6 bases). Germline values: CDR1 SSHAT, CDR2 FNYEAQ (reference sequence). CDR3 length: 15 residues. The CDR3 region has the DNA TGTGCTAGCAGCTCCCAGTCAGGAGGGGAAGAGACCCAGTACTTC. Translating gives CASSSQSGGEETQYF.

The chain links TRBV5-4 to TRBJ1-1; D might be TRBD1 (5 bases). The germline V gene has CDR1 SGHNT and CDR2 YYREEE (reference sequence). V was pared by 0 bases and J by 3 bases, with 9 bases between. The CDR3 is 14 amino acids. CDR3: CASSLVGEDTEAFF. The CDR3 DNA follows: TGTGCCAGCAGCTTGGTAGGGGAAGACACTGAAGCTTTCTTT.